This T cell receptor beta chain was recorded in a study of blood T cells in healthy people across ages. Every participating donor contributed roughly 10 milliliters of peripheral blood through a draw. Sample-barcoded 5' priming and a J-beta primer mix drove a second PCR of about 6 to 12 cycles. Each cDNA molecule was tagged by a template-switch adaptor that had 12 random nucleotides. In TCRdb, the 5' RACE reads were re-called with MiXCR into one record per CDR3 protein. The sample gives roughly 700,000 distinct CDR3 sequences, 45% to 50% of which show up once; under 35% is in the top ten. The germline CDR1 and CDR2 sequences are LNHNV and YYDKDF (reference sequence). V shed 1 base, J shed 7 bases, and the junction held 10 bases outside the gene matches. The CDR3 covers 17 residues.

This chain joins TRBV15 and TRBJ2-7, with 13 bases aligning to TRBD2. The clonotype comes from a woman aged 55-75 years in good health. The sample was blood. The CDR3 here is CATSRGGRTSGSGEQYF. The CDR3 nucleotides are TGTGCCACCAGCAGAGGGGGGCGGACTAGCGGGAGTGGTGAGCAGTACTTC. The full variable domain, completed using reference TRBV15 and TRBJ2-7, is DAMVIQNPRYQVTQFGKPVTLSCSQTLNHNVMYWYQQKSSQAPKLLFHYYDKDFNNEADTPDNFQSRRPNTSFCFLDIRSPGLGDTAMYLCATSRGGRTSGSGEQYFGPGTRLTVT.